This TCR beta chain is from a study of technical replicates of blood from a handful of donors. Generated by immunoSEQ multiplex PCR, the TCRdb table keeps only in-frame clones and is missing some. The repertoire includes 66,000 or so clones, roughly 88% of them detected once, and 4.6% sits in the top ten. The CDR3 contains 13 residues. Germline-derived CDR1 and CDR2 are MNHEY and SVGAGI. The V and J ends lost 5 bases and 1 base, in that order; junction bases with no gene match: 1. This sequence was found in a human donor in good health. Some clones in this sample may be carry-over from other donors' samples. The chain joins TRBV6-5 to TRBJ2-7, with 8 bases lining up with TRBD1. Specimen: PBMCs. The CDR3 DNA reads as TGTGCCAGCAGTCGGACAGGGTCCTACGAGCAGTACTTC. This translates into CASSRTGSYEQYF.